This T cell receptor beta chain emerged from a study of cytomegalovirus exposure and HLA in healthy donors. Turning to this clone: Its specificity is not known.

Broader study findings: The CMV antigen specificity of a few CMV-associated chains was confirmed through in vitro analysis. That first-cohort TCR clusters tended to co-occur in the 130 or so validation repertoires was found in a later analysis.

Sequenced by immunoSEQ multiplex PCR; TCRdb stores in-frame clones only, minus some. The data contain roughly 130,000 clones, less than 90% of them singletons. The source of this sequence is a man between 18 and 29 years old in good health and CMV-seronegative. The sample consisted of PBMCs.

CDR3 loop: CASSQGATNEKLFF. The CDR3 bases are TGCGCCAGCAGCCAAGGAGCAACTAATGAAAAACTGTTTTTT. This sequence joins TRBV4-1 and TRBJ1-4, with D unresolved. The V end lost 1 base, the J end lost 0 bases, and 3 bases lay between the germline ends. The germline V gene encodes CDR1 MGHRA and CDR2 YSYEKL. The CDR3 has 14 residues.